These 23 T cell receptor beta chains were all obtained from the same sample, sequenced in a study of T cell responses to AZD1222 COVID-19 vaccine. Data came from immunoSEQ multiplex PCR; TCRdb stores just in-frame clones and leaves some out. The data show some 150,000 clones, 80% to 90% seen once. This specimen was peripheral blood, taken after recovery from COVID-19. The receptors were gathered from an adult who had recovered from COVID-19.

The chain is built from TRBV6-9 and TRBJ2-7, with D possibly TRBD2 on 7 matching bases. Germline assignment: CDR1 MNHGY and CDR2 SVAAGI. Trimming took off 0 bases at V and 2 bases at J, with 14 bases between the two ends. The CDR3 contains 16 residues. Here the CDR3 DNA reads TGTGCCAGCAGTTATTCAGGGGGGGCAGTCACCTACGAGCAGTACTTC. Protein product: CASSYSGGAVTYEQYF.

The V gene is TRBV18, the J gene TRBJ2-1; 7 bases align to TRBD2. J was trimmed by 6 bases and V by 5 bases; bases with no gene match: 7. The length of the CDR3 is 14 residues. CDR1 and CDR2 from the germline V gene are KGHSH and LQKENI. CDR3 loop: CASSTGRLANEQFF. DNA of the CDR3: TGTGCCAGCTCAACAGGAAGACTAGCCAATGAGCAGTTCTTC.

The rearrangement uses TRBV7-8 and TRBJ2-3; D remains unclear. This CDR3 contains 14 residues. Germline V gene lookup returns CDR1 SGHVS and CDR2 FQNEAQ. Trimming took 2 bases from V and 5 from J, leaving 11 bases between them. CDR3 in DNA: TGTGCCAGCAGCTTACCCTTGACGGAAGATACGCAGTATTTT. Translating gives CASSLPLTEDTQYF.

CDR3 in DNA: TGTGCCAGCAGTCTCCAGGGGTGGCAGTATTTT. This translates into CASSLQGWQYF. The rearrangement joins TRBV27 to TRBJ2-3, with a weak D call TRBD1 (6 bases). The germline V gene encodes CDR1 MNHEY and CDR2 SMNVEV (reference sequence). CDR3 length equals 11 residues. The V end was cut by 5 bases, the J end by 11 bases, with 11 bases between.

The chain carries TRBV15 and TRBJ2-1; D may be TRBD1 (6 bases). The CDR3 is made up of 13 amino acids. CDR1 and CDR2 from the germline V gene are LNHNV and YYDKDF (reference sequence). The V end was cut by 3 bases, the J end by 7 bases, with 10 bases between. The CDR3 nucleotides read TGTGCCACCAGCAGCGGACAGAAGAATGAGCAGTTCTTC. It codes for CATSSGQKNEQFF. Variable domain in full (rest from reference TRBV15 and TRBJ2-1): DAMVIQNPRYQVTQFGKPVTLSCSQTLNHNVMYWYQQKSSQAPKLLFHYYDKDFNNEADTPDNFQSRRPNTSFCFLDIRSPGLGDTAMYLCATSSGQKNEQFFGPGTRLTVL.

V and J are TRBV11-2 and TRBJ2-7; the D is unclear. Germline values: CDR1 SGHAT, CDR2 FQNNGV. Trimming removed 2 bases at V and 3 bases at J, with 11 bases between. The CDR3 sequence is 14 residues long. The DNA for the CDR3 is TGTGCCAGCAGCTTAATCCCGGAGAGCTACGAGCAGTACTTC. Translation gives CASSLIPESYEQYF.

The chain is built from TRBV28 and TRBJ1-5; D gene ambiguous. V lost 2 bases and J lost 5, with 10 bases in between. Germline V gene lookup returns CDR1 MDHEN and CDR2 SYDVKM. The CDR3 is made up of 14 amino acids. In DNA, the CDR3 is TGTGCCAGCAGTTTAGGCCGGAATCATCAGCCCCAGCATTTT. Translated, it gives CASSLGRNHQPQHF.

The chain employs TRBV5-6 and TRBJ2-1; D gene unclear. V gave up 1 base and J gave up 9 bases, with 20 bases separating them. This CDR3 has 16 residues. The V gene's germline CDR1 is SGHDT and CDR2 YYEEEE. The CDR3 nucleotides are TGTGCCAGCAGCTTGATCCGGGCCGAGGATTGGGGTGAGCAGTTCTTC. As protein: CASSLIRAEDWGEQFF.

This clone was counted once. The CDR3: CASSLISGSITGELFF. The CDR3 region has the DNA TGCGCCAGCAGCTTGATTAGCGGTAGTATTACCGGGGAGCTGTTTTTT. The rearrangement joins TRBV5-1 to TRBJ2-2, with D possibly TRBD2 on 6 matching bases. V lost 1 base to trimming and J lost 5 bases, with 15 bases between them. Germline CDR1 and CDR2: SGHRS and YFSETQ. The CDR3 is 16 residues long.

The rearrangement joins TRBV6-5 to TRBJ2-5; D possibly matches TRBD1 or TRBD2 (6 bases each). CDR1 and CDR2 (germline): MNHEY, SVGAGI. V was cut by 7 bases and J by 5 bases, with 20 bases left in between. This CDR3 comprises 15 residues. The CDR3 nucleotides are TGTGCCAGCACCCTGATCGGGGGCAGTTTGGAGACCCAGTACTTC. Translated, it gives CASTLIGGSLETQYF.

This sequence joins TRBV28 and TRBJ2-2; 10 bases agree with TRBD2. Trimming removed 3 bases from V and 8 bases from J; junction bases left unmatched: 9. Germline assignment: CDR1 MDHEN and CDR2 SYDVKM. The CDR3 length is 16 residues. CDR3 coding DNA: TGTGCCAGCAGTTTTGATGCTAGCGGGAGACCTGGGGAGCTGTTTTTT. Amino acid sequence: CASSFDASGRPGELFF.

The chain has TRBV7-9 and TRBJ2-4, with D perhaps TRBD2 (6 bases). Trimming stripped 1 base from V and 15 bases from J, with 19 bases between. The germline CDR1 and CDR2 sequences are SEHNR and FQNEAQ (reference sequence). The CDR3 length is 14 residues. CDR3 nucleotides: TGTGCCAGCAGCTTAGGGACCCTGGGCGCGGGGTTGTACTTC. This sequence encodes CASSLGTLGAGLYF.

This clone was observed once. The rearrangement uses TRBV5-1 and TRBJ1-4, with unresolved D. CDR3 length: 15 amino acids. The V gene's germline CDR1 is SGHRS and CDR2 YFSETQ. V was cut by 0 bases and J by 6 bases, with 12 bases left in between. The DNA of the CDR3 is TGCGCCAGCAGCTTGGGGACGCTTCTGGATGAAAAACTGTTTTTT. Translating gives CASSLGTLLDEKLFF.

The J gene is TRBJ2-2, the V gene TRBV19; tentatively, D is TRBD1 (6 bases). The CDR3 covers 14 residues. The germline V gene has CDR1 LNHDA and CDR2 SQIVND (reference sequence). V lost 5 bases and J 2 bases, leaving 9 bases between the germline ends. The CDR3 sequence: CASSVGHNTGELFF. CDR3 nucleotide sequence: TGTGCCAGTAGTGTGGGACACAACACCGGGGAGCTGTTTTTT.

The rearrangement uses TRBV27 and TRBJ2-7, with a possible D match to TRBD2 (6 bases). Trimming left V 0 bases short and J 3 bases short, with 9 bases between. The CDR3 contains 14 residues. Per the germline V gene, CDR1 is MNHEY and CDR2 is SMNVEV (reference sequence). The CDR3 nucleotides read TGTGCCAGCAGTTTATCGGGTAGCGGCTACGAGCAGTACTTC. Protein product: CASSLSGSGYEQYF.

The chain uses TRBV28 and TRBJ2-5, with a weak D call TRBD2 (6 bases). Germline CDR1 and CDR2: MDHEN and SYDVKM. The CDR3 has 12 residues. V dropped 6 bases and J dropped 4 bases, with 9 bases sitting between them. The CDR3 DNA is TGTGCCAGCAGGGGGGGTGGAGAGACCCAGTACTTC. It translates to CASRGGGETQYF.

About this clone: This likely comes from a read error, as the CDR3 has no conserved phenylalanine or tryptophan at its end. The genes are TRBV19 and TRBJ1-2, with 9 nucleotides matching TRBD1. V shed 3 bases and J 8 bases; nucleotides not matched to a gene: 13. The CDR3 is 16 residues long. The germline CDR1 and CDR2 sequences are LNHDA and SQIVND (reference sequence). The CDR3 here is CASSISTGTGFDGYTL. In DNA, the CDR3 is TGTGCCAGTAGTATCTCCACCGGGACAGGGTTTGACGGCTACACCCTC.

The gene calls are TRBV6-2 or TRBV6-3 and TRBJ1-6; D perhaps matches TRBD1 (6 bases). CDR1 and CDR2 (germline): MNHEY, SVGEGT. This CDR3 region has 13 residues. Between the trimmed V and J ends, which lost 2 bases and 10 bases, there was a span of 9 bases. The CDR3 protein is CASSYRGDSPLHF. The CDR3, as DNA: TGTGCCAGCAGTTACAGGGGGGACTCACCCCTCCACTTT.

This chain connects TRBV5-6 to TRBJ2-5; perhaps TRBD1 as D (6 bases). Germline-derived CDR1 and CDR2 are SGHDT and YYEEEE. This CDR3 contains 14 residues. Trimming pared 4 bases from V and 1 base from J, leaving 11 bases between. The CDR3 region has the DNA TGTGCCAGCAGCCCAACAGGGAGCCAAGAGACCCAGTACTTC. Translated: CASSPTGSQETQYF.

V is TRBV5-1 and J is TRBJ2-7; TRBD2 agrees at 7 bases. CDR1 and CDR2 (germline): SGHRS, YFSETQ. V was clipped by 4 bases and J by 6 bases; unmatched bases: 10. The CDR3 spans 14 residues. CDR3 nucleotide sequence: TGCGCCAGCAGCCAGGTGGAGCGGGAAGGCGAGCAGTACTTC. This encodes CASSQVEREGEQYF.

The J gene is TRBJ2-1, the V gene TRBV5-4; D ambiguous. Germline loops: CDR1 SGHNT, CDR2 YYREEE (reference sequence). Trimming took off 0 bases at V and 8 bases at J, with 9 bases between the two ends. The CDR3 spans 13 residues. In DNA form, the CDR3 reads TGTGCCAGCAGCTTGGGTGGGGAATATGAGCAGTTCTTC. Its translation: CASSLGGEYEQFF.

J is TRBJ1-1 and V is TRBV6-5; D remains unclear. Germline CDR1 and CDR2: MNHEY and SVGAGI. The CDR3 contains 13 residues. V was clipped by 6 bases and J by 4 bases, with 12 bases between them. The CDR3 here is CASSPTLSTEAFF. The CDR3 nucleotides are TGTGCCAGCAGCCCGACACTCTCCACTGAAGCTTTCTTT.

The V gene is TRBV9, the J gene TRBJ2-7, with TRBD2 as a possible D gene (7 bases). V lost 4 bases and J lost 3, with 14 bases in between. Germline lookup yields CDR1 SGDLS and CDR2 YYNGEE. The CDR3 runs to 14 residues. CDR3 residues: CASSPIGGGYEQYF. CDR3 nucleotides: TGTGCCAGCAGCCCTATAGGGGGGGGCTACGAGCAGTACTTC.